The 28 T cell receptor beta chains below were found in one sample sequenced in a study of blood T cell repertoires in COVID-19. Sequenced by immunoSEQ multiplex PCR; TCRdb stores in-frame clones only, minus some. This table has 100,000 to 140,000 clones, around 89% appearing once. The source material was peripheral blood. The receptors derive from a man in his forties or fifties with active or convalescent COVID-19.

The J gene is TRBJ1-2, the V gene TRBV7-9; 7 nucleotides agree with TRBD1. The CDR3 runs 14 residues. The V gene end was trimmed by 5 bases and the J gene end by 7 bases; junction bases not matched to a gene: 10. CDR1 SEHNR and CDR2 FQNEAQ come from the germline V gene (reference sequence). The CDR3 DNA follows: TGTGCCAGCAGCCCCAGGACGCCAGGGGGTGGCTACACCTTC. Protein product: CASSPRTPGGGYTF.

This chain joins TRBV30 and TRBJ2-6; the match to TRBD2 covers 10 bases. The CDR3 is 18 residues long. J was trimmed by 7 bases and V by 3 bases; bases with no gene match: 15. CDR1 and CDR2 from the germline V gene are GTSNPN and SVGIG (reference sequence). The CDR3 here is CAWRPPGLATYGANVLTF. Written as DNA, the CDR3 is TGTGCCTGGAGACCACCGGGACTAGCGACCTATGGAGCCAACGTCCTGACTTTC.

The chain couples TRBV7-2 to TRBJ2-3; the match to TRBD2 covers 7 bases. The length of the CDR3 is 15 residues. CDR1 is SGHTA, CDR2 FQGNSA, per germline. Trimming removed 2 bases from V and 2 bases from J; junction bases left unmatched: 4. CDR3 in amino acids: CASSLTGGNTDTQYF. The DNA of the CDR3 is TGTGCCAGCAGCTTAACGGGAGGCAACACAGATACGCAGTATTTT.

This rearrangement joins TRBV29-1 to TRBJ1-5; D possibly corresponds to TRBD1 (6 bases). This CDR3 region has 17 residues. V dropped 2 bases and J dropped 0 bases, with 17 bases sitting between them. Germline V lookup: CDR1 SQVTM, CDR2 ANQGSEA. CDR3 nucleotides: TGCAGCGTTGAACAACAGGGACCAAACCATAGCAATCAGCCCCAGCATTTT. This codes for CSVEQQGPNHSNQPQHF.

V usage is TRBV20-1 and J usage is TRBJ2-1, with 8 bases lining up with TRBD2. This CDR3 is built from 14 residues. Germline assignment: CDR1 DFQATT and CDR2 SNEGSKA (reference sequence). V lost 3 bases to trimming and J lost 9 bases; unmatched junction nucleotides: 10. This CDR3 reads CSASKPGGPIEQFF. In DNA, the CDR3 is TGCAGTGCTAGTAAACCGGGAGGGCCTATTGAGCAGTTCTTC.

The chain is built from TRBV2 and TRBJ1-6; possibly TRBD1 for D (5 bases). The CDR3 totals 15 residues. Germline V CDR1 and CDR2: SNHLY, FYNNEI. Trimming stripped 7 bases from V and 4 bases from J, with 14 bases between. The CDR3 loop reads CASTGRGDYNSPLHF. The CDR3 bases are TGTGCCAGCACGGGGCGGGGGGATTATAATTCACCCCTCCACTTT.

The chain couples TRBV15 to TRBJ1-5; 7 bases are shared with TRBD1. The CDR3 has 15 amino acids. The germline CDR1 and CDR2 sequences are LNHNV and YYDKDF (reference sequence). Trimming took 1 base from V and 0 from J; bases not matched to a gene: 0. CDR3 sequence: CATSRAGGSNQPQHF. The DNA for the CDR3 is TGTGCCACCAGCAGAGCAGGGGGTAGCAATCAGCCCCAGCATTTT.

The chain is built from TRBV7-9 and TRBJ1-2; tentatively, D is TRBD1 (5 bases). Germline CDR1 and CDR2: SEHNR and FQNEAQ (reference sequence). The CDR3 has 11 residues. The ends were cut back, 5 bases at V and 13 bases at J, with 14 bases in the middle. The CDR3 here is CASSGHREFTF. CDR3 sequence (DNA): TGTGCCAGCAGCGGACACCGGGAGTTCACCTTC.

The count of this clone is one. The J gene is TRBJ1-5, the V gene TRBV21-1; TRBD1 was called by the table and not checked on the DNA. TRBV21-1 is given as a pseudogene. The CDR3 contains 14 residues. CDR3 amino acids: CASSKSVRSQPQHF. The CDR3 nucleotides are TGTGCCAGCAGCAAATCCGTCAGAAGTCAGCCCCAGCATTTT.

The chain employs TRBV27 and TRBJ2-7; TRBD1 agrees at 7 bases. Trimming at V came to 6 bases and at J to 3 bases, leaving 11 bases not matched to a gene. The CDR3 is 15 amino acids. Germline CDR1 is MNHEY and CDR2 is SMNVEV (reference sequence). CDR3 in amino acids: CASSYSRQGVYEQYF. In DNA, the CDR3 is TGTGCCAGCAGCTACAGTCGACAGGGAGTCTACGAGCAGTACTTC.

This rearrangement joins TRBV28 to TRBJ2-5; TRBD2 matches 10 bases. The length of the CDR3 is 15 residues. Per the germline V gene, CDR1 is MDHEN and CDR2 is SYDVKM. V gave up 6 bases and J gave up 2 bases; unmatched junction bases: 6. For the CDR3, the DNA is TGTGCCAGCAGCAGACTAGCGGGCGGACAAGAGACCCAGTACTTC. Translation gives CASSRLAGGQETQYF.

The chain uses TRBV7-9 and TRBJ1-2; 7 positions agree with TRBD1. V trimming: 5 bases; J trimming: 4 bases; junction bases outside the gene matches: 10. CDR3 length: 15 amino acids. Germline loops: CDR1 SEHNR, CDR2 FQNEAQ (reference sequence). The CDR3 DNA reads as TGTGCCAGCAGCCCACCGGGACAGTTAATCTATGGCTACACCTTC. It encodes CASSPPGQLIYGYTF.

The J gene is TRBJ2-5, the V gene TRBV19, with D perhaps matching TRBD2 (6 bases). This CDR3 region has 14 residues. Germline V CDR1 and CDR2: LNHDA, SQIVND (reference sequence). V gave up 4 bases and J gave up 4 bases, with 13 bases separating them. The CDR3 sequence is CASSSPGVLETQYF. The CDR3 region has the DNA TGTGCCAGTAGTAGTCCGGGAGTTCTAGAGACCCAGTACTTC.

The J gene is TRBJ2-5, the V gene TRBV25-1; 10 bases match TRBD2. The CDR3 spans 16 residues. Germline CDR1 reads MGHDK; CDR2 reads SYGVNS. After removal of 1 base from V and 5 bases from J, the junction contained 7 bases not matched to a gene. The DNA for the CDR3 is TGTGCCAGCAGTGAATCCCTTACTAGCGGGACTGAGACCCAGTACTTC. As protein: CASSESLTSGTETQYF.

This clone was counted only a few times. The chain combines TRBV30 with TRBJ1-2, with D possibly being TRBD1 (5 bases). V dropped 2 bases and J dropped 6 bases, with 10 bases sitting between them. The germline CDR1 and CDR2 sequences are GTSNPN and SVGIG (reference sequence). CDR3 size: 12 residues. CDR3 residues: CAWSQGSDGYTF. The CDR3 nucleotides read TGTGCCTGGAGTCAGGGATCCGATGGCTACACCTTC.

The chain carries TRBV18 and TRBJ2-1, with D perhaps matching TRBD2 (6 bases). Per the germline V gene, CDR1 is KGHSH and CDR2 is LQKENI. The CDR3 is 15 amino acids. The germline V and J ends were trimmed by 2 bases and 4 bases, with 12 bases remaining between them. Here the CDR3 DNA reads TGTGCCAGCTCACCAAGTGGACTAACGTACAATGAGCAGTTCTTC. Its translation is CASSPSGLTYNEQFF. The entire variable domain, with the rest obtained from reference TRBV18 and TRBJ2-1, is as follows: NAGVMQNPRHLVRRRGQEARLRCSPMKGHSHVYWYRQLPEEGLKFMVYLQKENIIDESGMPKERFSAEFPKEGPSILRIQQVVRGDSAAYFCASSPSGLTYNEQFFGPGTRLTVL.

The rearrangement joins TRBV7-9 to TRBJ1-1, with D perhaps TRBD1 (6 bases). V gave up 3 bases and J gave up 2 bases, with 10 bases separating them. Germline V gives CDR1 SEHNR, CDR2 FQNEAQ (reference sequence). CDR3 size: 14 residues. The CDR3 DNA reads TGTGCCAGCAGCTTGGTGGACAGTAACACTGAAGCTTTCTTT. This translates into CASSLVDSNTEAFF. Full variable domain (remainder filled in from reference TRBV7-9 and TRBJ1-1): DTGVSQNPRHKITKRGQNVTFRCDPISEHNRLYWYRQTLGQGPEFLTYFQNEAQLEKSRLLSDRFSAERPKGSFSTLEIQRTEQGDSAMYLCASSLVDSNTEAFFGQGTRLTVV.

This clone has just one count. The chain links TRBV13 to TRBJ2-5; 7 bases fit TRBD1. The junction had 8 bases not matched to a gene; V was cut back by 1 base and J by 3 bases. This CDR3 is 16 amino acids long. CDR1 is PRHDT, CDR2 FYEKMQ, per germline (reference sequence). The CDR3 sequence is CASSLEGASPKETQYF. The CDR3 nucleotides read TGTGCCAGCAGCTTAGAGGGGGCGAGTCCGAAAGAGACCCAGTACTTC.

V gene TRBV29-1 combines with J gene TRBJ1-4, with 7 bases aligning to TRBD1. The CDR3 runs 13 residues. Per germline, CDR1 SQVTM and CDR2 ANQGSEA. With 3 bases clipped from V and 8 bases from J, the junction kept 6 bases outside the gene matches. The CDR3 spells CSVDAGGREKLFF. CDR3 DNA sequence: TGCAGCGTTGATGCAGGGGGTAGGGAAAAACTGTTTTTT.

V gene TRBV12-3 or TRBV12-4 combines with J gene TRBJ1-2; D remains unclear. V lost 0 bases, J lost 13 bases, and 12 bases lay in between. The CDR3 length is 12 residues. The CDR3 sequence is CASSLARIQSTF. DNA for the CDR3: TGTGCCAGCAGTTTAGCGAGGATACAATCCACCTTC.

The chain employs TRBV19 and TRBJ1-6, with TRBD1 as a possible D gene (6 bases). V lost 5 bases and J 8 bases, leaving 25 bases between the germline ends. The germline V gene has CDR1 LNHDA and CDR2 SQIVND (reference sequence). This CDR3 region has 18 residues. CDR3 loop: CASSHMGLQGFGDSPLHF. Written as DNA, the CDR3 is TGTGCCAGTAGTCATATGGGCCTACAGGGCTTTGGTGATTCACCCCTCCACTTT.

The chain couples TRBV28 to TRBJ1-5, with 8 nucleotides matching TRBD1. Germline V lookup: CDR1 MDHEN, CDR2 SYDVKM. The CDR3 runs to 16 residues. The V gene end was trimmed by 5 bases and the J gene end by 1 base; junction bases not matched to a gene: 7. CDR3 region: CASSAQGAGSNQPQHF. Here the CDR3 DNA reads TGTGCCAGCAGTGCCCAGGGGGCTGGAAGCAATCAGCCCCAGCATTTT. The whole variable domain, filled in from reference TRBV28 and TRBJ1-5, reads DVKVTQSSRYLVKRTGEKVFLECVQDMDHENMFWYRQDPGLGLRLIYFSYDVKMKEKGDIPEGYSVSREKKERFSLILESASTNQTSMYLCASSAQGAGSNQPQHFGDGTRLSIL.

The V gene is TRBV4-1, the J gene TRBJ2-3; the match to TRBD2 covers 11 bases. J was trimmed by 3 bases and V by 2 bases; bases with no gene match: 7. This CDR3 comprises 17 residues. The V gene's germline CDR1 is MGHRA and CDR2 YSYEKL. The CDR3 here is CASSQRQLAGATDTQYF. In nucleotides, the CDR3 is TGCGCCAGCAGCCAAAGGCAACTAGCGGGAGCGACAGATACGCAGTATTTT.

V is TRBV27 and J is TRBJ2-3, with unresolved D. The CDR3 is 15 amino acids. V lost 7 bases and J 0 bases, leaving 14 bases between the germline ends. Germline V gene data show CDR1 as MNHEY and CDR2 as SMNVEV (reference sequence). In nucleotides, the CDR3 is TGTGCCAGCAAAGTCAATACTCCTAGCACAGATACGCAGTATTTT. Translated, it gives CASKVNTPSTDTQYF.

This clone was found once. The chain links TRBV28 to TRBJ1-2; 7 bases are a match to TRBD1. The CDR3 consists of 15 residues. Trimming at V came to 4 bases and at J to 5 bases, leaving 10 bases not matched to a gene. CDR1 and CDR2 (germline): MDHEN, SYDVKM. The CDR3: CASSSLNRGVYGYTF. The CDR3 DNA reads TGTGCCAGCAGTTCTCTAAACAGGGGAGTTTATGGCTACACCTTC.

In this sample, this clone turned up once. The chain uses TRBV5-4 and TRBJ2-2; possible D gene TRBD2, 5 bases. Trimming took 0 bases from V and 2 from J, leaving 8 bases between them. The CDR3 is made up of 15 amino acids. Looked up from germline, CDR1 is SGHNT and CDR2 is YYREEE (reference sequence). CDR3 sequence reads: CASSLAGINTGELFF. In DNA, the CDR3 is TGTGCCAGCAGCTTGGCGGGAATAAACACCGGGGAGCTGTTTTTT.

The chain has TRBV2 and TRBJ1-5; TRBD1 matches 7 bases. V lost 3 bases and J lost 2; bases outside the gene matches: 4. The CDR3 covers 15 residues. Germline CDR1 is SNHLY and CDR2 is FYNNEI. The CDR3 protein is CASSDRGMRNQPQHF. The CDR3 coding sequence is TGTGCCAGCAGTGACAGGGGGATGCGCAATCAGCCCCAGCATTTT.

This chain joins TRBV12-3 or TRBV12-4 and TRBJ1-3; D is unresolved. Trimming removed 5 bases from V and 4 bases from J, with 9 bases in between. The CDR3 extends over 13 amino acids. CDR3 in amino acids: CASSTTAGNTIYF. For the CDR3, the DNA is TGTGCCAGCAGTACGACTGCGGGAAACACCATATATTTT.